This T cell receptor beta chain was captured in a study of blood T cell repertoires in COVID-19. Study summary: The origin of the acute and convalescent COVID-19 samples was the United States, Italy and Spain. T cells, B-cell-depleted T cells, or PBMCs supplied cDNA or gDNA.

Trimming removed 8 bases at V and 6 bases at J, with 16 bases between. CDR3 length: 14 residues. The germline CDR1 and CDR2 sequences are SEHNR and FQNEAQ (reference sequence). As originally analysed: For nucleated cells, counts were estimated from reference gene primer amplification. TCRdb keeps only in-frame clones here, not all; method: immunoSEQ multiplex PCR. That table gives V, J and clone size, and the DNA gave D and trimming. The sample includes around 260,000 clones, more than 75% of them seen just once. The chain joins TRBV7-9 to TRBJ2-2; TRBD2 is a possible D gene (6 bases). The source material was peripheral blood. The TCR originated in a man aged 40-55 years who had recovered from COVID-19. DNA for the CDR3: TGTGCCAGCCGGGGGTGGGAGTCCCCCGGGGAGCTGTTTTTT. It codes for CASRGWESPGELFF.